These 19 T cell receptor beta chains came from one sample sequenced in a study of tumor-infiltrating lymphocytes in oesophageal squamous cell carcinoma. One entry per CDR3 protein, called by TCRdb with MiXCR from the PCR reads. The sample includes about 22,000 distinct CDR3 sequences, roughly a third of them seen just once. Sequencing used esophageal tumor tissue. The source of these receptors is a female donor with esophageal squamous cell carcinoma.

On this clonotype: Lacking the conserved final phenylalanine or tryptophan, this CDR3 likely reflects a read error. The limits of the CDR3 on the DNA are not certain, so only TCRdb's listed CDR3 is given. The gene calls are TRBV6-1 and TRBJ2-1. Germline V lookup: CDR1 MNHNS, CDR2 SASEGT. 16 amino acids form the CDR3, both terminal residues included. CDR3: CASSVRRVNYGYTFGS.

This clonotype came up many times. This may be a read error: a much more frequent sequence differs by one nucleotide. CDR3 sequence (DNA): TGTGCCAGCAGTTTCGGGAGCGGGAAGTACAATGAGCAGTACTTC. It is translated as CASSFGSGKYNEQYF. The rearrangement uses TRBV6-1 and TRBJ2-4; 7 bases agree with TRBD2. The CDR3 runs 15 residues. V shed 5 bases, J shed 13 bases, and the junction held 17 bases outside the gene matches. CDR1 is MNHNS, CDR2 SASEGT, per germline.

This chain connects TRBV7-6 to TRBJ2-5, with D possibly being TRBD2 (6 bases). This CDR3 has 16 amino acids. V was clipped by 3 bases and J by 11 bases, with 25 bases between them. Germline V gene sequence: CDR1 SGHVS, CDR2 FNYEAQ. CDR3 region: CASSFLAWGVTDTQYF. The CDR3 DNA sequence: TGTGCCAGCAGCTTCCTTGCTTGGGGGGTCACAGATACGCAGTACTTC. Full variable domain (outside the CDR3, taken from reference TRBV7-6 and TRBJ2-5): GAGVSQSPRYKVTKRGQDVALRCDPISGHVSLYWYRQALGQGPEFLTYFNYEAQQDKSGLPNDRFSAERPEGSISTLTIQRTEQRDSAMYRCASSFLAWGVTDTQYFGPGTRLLVL.

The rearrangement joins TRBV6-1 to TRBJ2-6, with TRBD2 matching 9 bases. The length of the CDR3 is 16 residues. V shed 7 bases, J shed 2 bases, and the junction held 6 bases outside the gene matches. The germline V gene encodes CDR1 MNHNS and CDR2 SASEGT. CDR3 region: CASKELAGAGANVLTF. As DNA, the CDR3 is TGTGCCAGCAAGGAGTTAGCGGGAGCTGGGGCCAACGTCCTGACTTTC.

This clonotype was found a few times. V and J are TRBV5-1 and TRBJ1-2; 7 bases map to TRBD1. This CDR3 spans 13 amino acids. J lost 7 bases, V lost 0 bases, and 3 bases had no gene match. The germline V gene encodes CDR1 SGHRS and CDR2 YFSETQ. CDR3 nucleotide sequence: TGCGCCAGCAGCTTGGTTGGACAGGCTGGCTACACCTTC. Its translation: CASSLVGQAGYTF. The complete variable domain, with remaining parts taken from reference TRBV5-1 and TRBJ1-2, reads KAGVTQTPRYLIKTRGQQVTLSCSPISGHRSVSWYQQTPGQGLQFLFEYFSETQRNKGNFPGRFSGRQFSNSRSEMNVSTLELGDSALYLCASSLVGQAGYTFGSGTRLTVV.

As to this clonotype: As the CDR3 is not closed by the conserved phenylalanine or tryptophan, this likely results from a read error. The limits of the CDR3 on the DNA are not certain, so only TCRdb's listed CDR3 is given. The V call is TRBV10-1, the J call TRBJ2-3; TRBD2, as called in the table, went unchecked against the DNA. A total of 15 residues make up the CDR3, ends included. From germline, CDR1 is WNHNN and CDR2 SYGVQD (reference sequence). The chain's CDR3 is CASSHPSGIHNEQYY.

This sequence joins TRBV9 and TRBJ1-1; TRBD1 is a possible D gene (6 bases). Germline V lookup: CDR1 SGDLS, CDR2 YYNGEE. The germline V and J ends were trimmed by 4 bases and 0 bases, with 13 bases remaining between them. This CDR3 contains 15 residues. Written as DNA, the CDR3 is TGTGCCAGCAGCCCACGACAGGCATTGAACACTGAAGCTTTCTTT. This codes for CASSPRQALNTEAFF.

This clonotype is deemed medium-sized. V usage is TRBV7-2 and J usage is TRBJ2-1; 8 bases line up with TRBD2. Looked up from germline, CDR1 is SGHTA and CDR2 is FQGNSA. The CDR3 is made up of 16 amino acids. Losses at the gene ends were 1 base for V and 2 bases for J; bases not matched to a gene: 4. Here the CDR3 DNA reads TGTGCCAGCAGCTTAGTAGGCGGGAGGACCTACAATGAGCAGTTCTTC. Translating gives CASSLVGGRTYNEQFF.

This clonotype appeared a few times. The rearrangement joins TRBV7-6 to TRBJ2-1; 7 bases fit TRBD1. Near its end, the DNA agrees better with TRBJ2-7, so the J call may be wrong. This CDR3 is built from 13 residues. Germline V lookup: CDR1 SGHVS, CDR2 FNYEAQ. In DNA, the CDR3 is TGTGCCAGCAGCTTCGACAGGGACAATGAGCAGTACTTC. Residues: CASSFDRDNEQYF.

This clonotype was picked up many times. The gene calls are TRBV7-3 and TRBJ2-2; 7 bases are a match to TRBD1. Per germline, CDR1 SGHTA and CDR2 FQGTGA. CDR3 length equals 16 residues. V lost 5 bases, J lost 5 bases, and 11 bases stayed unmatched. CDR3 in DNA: TGTGCCAGCAGCCCAGGACCGAGACAGGGTACCGGGGAGCTGTTTTTT. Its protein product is CASSPGPRQGTGELFF.

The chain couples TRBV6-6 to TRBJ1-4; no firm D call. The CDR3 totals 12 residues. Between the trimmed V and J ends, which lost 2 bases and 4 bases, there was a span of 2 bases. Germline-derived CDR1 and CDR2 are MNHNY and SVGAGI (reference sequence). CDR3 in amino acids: CASSYINEKLFF. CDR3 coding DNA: TGTGCCAGCAGTTACATTAATGAAAAACTGTTTTTT.

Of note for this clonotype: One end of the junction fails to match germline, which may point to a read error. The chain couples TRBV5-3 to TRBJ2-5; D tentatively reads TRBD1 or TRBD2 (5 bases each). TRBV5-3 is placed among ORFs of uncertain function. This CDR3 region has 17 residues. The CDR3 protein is CASSLGPTLGEQETQYF. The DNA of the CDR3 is TGTGCCAGCAGCTTGGGCCCAACACTAGGGGAGCAAGAGACCCAGTACTTC.

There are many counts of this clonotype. The CDR3 bases are TGTGCCAGCGGGGGGAACACTGAAGCTTTCTTT. It codes for CASGGNTEAFF. The chain links TRBV12-3 or TRBV12-4 to TRBJ1-1; TRBD1 might be the D (5 bases). V lost 8 bases, J lost 1 base, and 5 bases lay in between. The CDR3 runs to 11 residues.

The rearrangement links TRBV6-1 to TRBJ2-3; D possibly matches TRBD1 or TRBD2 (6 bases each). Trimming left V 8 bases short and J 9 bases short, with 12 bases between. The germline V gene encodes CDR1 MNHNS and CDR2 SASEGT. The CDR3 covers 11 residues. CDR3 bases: TGTGCCAGCTCTTCGGGGGCAACGCAGTATTTT. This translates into CASSSGATQYF.

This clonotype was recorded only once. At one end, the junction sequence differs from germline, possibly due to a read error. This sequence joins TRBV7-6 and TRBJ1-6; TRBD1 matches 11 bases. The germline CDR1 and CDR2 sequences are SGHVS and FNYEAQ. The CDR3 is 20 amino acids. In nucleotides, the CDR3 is TGTGCCAGCAGCTTAGCGGGGGGAAGTGGATGGACAGGGGGCTTCTACGAGCAGTACTTT. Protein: CASSLAGGSGWTGGFYEQYF. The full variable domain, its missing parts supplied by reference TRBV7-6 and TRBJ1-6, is GAGVSQSPRYKVTKRGQDVALRCDPISGHVSLYWYRQALGQGPEFLTYFNYEAQQDKSGLPNDRFSAERPEGSISTLTIQRTEQRDSAMYRCASSLAGGSGWTGGFYEQYFGNGTRLTVT.

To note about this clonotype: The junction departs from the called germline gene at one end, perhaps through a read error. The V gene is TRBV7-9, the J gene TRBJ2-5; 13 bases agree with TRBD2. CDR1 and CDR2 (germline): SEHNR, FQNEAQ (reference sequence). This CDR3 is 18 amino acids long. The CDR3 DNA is TGTGCTAGCAGCTCCGGCACCCCGGGACTAGCGGGACAAGAGACCCAGTACTTC. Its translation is CASSSGTPGLAGQETQYF. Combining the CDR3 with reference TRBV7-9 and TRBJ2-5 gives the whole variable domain DTGVSQNPRHKITKRGQNVTFRCDPISEHNRLYWYRQTLGQGPEFLTYFQNEAQLEKSRLLSDRFSAERPKGSFSTLEIQRTEQGDSAMYLCASSSGTPGLAGQETQYFGPGTRLLVL.

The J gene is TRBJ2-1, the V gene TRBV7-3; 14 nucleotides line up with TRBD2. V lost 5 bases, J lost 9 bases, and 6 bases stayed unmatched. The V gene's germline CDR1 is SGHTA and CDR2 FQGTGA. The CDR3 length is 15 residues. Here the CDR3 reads CASSLGLAGAGEQFF. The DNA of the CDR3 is TGTGCCAGCAGCCTGGGACTAGCGGGAGCGGGTGAGCAGTTCTTC.

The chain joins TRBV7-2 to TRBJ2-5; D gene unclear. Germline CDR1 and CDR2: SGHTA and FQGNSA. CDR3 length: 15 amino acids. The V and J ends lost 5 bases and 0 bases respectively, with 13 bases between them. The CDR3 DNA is TGTGCCAGCAGCCCGACCCCAGCGAACCAAGAGACCCAGTACTTC. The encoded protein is CASSPTPANQETQYF.

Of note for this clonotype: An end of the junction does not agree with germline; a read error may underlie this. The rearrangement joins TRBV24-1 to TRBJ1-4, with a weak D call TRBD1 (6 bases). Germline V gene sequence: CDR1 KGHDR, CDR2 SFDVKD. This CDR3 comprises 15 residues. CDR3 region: CATSGVRTVNQPQNF. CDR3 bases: TGTGCCACCAGTGGGGTCAGGACAGTTAATCAGCCCCAGAATTTT.